The next 19 T cell receptor beta chains were all read from a single sample in a study of cytomegalovirus exposure and HLA in healthy donors. PCR amplification relied on 60 Vbeta primers (plus 13 Jbeta primers). Repertoires were generated with immunoSEQ multiplex PCR, while TCRdb's copy carries only in-frame clones and drops some. The sample carries approximately 190,000 clones, approximately 77% recorded once. Sequenced material: PBMCs. All receptors come from a middle-aged man in good health and CMV-seropositive.

The chain is built from TRBV7-8 and TRBJ1-5, with 10 nucleotides matching TRBD1. CDR1 is SGHVS, CDR2 FQNEAQ, per germline. J gave up 7 bases and V 5 bases, and 8 bases lay outside the gene matches. The CDR3 sequence is 15 residues long. The CDR3 region has the DNA TGTGCCAGCAGCCCTGGCCGGGACAGGGGACAGCCCCAGCATTTT. It yields the protein CASSPGRDRGQPQHF.

The chain couples TRBV7-9 to TRBJ1-2; D unclear. Deletions cut 5 bases from V and 4 bases from J, with 20 bases between. Germline V gene data show CDR1 as SEHNR and CDR2 as FQNEAQ (reference sequence). There are 16 residues in the CDR3. CDR3 in amino acids: CASSPRVAVATYGYTF. The CDR3 DNA sequence: TGTGCCAGCAGCCCTCGTGTAGCCGTTGCAACCTATGGCTACACCTTC.

The V gene is TRBV6-5, the J gene TRBJ2-7, with D tentatively TRBD2 (6 bases). The CDR3 contains 15 residues. Trimming cost V 6 bases and J 4 bases, with 19 bases left between them. Germline CDR1 MNHEY, CDR2 SVGAGI. In DNA, the CDR3 is TGTGCCAGCAGCCGACGGGGCGGGACCCTGTACGAGCAGTACTTC. Amino acids: CASSRRGGTLYEQYF.

The chain is built from TRBV6-5 and TRBJ1-1, with a weak D call TRBD1 (5 bases). Germline CDR1 reads MNHEY; CDR2 reads SVGAGI. The germline V and J ends were trimmed by 6 bases and 3 bases, with 11 bases remaining between them. The CDR3 loop spans 13 amino acids. The CDR3 region is CASRGREYTEAFF. The DNA of the CDR3 is TGTGCCAGCAGGGGACGGGAGTACACTGAAGCTTTCTTT.

This chain uses TRBV7-9 with TRBJ2-3; 13 bases match TRBD2. Germline V gives CDR1 SEHNR, CDR2 FQNEAQ (reference sequence). V lost 5 bases to trimming and J lost 3 bases; unmatched junction nucleotides: 5. CDR3 length equals 16 residues. This CDR3 is CASSPGLAGETDTQYF. Here the CDR3 DNA reads TGTGCCAGCAGCCCAGGACTAGCGGGAGAGACAGATACGCAGTATTTT.

This sequence joins TRBV7-2 and TRBJ2-4, with D hard to call. V dropped 4 bases and J dropped 9 bases, with 13 bases sitting between them. The length of the CDR3 is 13 residues. In germline, CDR1 is SGHTA, CDR2 FQGNSA. In DNA, the CDR3 is TGTGCCAGCAGCTCCCCACTTCTTAGCATTCAGTACTTC. Its translation is CASSSPLLSIQYF.

The J gene is TRBJ1-5, the V gene TRBV28, with D uncertain. V shed 3 bases and J shed 2 bases, with 20 bases lying between them. The CDR3 loop spans 18 amino acids. CDR1 and CDR2 from the germline V gene are MDHEN and SYDVKM. The CDR3 DNA reads as TGTGCCAGCAGTTTGGGTGGAGGGAGTTTGACGGGCAATCAGCCCCAGCATTTT. As protein: CASSLGGGSLTGNQPQHF.

This chain uses TRBV19 with TRBJ1-1, with D hard to call. CDR3 length equals 15 residues. With 4 bases removed from V and 0 bases from J, the gap between germline ends came to 12 bases. Germline assignment: CDR1 LNHDA and CDR2 SQIVND (reference sequence). The CDR3 nucleotides read TGTGCCAGTAGTAAGGCAGGAAAAATGAACACTGAAGCTTTCTTT. It is translated as CASSKAGKMNTEAFF.

The rearrangement joins TRBV6-5 to TRBJ2-7, with D tentatively TRBD1 (6 bases). Germline lookup yields CDR1 MNHEY and CDR2 SVGAGI. V lost 2 bases and J 4 bases, leaving 15 bases between the germline ends. The CDR3 is made up of 15 amino acids. CDR3 amino acids: CASSYATGAGYEQYF. In DNA form, the CDR3 reads TGTGCCAGCAGTTACGCGACAGGAGCCGGATACGAGCAGTACTTC.

The rearrangement uses TRBV6-1 and TRBJ1-1, with a possible D match to TRBD1 (5 bases). This CDR3 region has 18 residues. Germline V lookup: CDR1 MNHNS, CDR2 SASEGT. V was shortened by 0 bases and J by 0 bases, with 17 bases between the two germline ends. The CDR3 sequence is CASSEAGHGAAMNTEAFF. DNA for the CDR3: TGTGCCAGCAGTGAAGCTGGCCATGGGGCCGCAATGAACACTGAAGCTTTCTTT.

This sequence joins TRBV6-6 and TRBJ2-2; 10 bases align to TRBD1. Germline values: CDR1 MNHNY, CDR2 SVGAGI (reference sequence). J lost 6 bases, V lost 5 bases, and 6 bases had no gene match. The CDR3 consists of 15 residues. This chain's CDR3 is CASSTTDRGSGELFF. The CDR3 bases are TGTGCCAGCAGTACGACGGACAGGGGGTCCGGGGAGCTGTTTTTT.

The V and J genes are TRBV15 and TRBJ2-7; 8 bases are shared with TRBD2. Germline V lookup: CDR1 LNHNV, CDR2 YYDKDF (reference sequence). The CDR3 spans 16 residues. J lost 3 bases, V lost 0 bases, and 7 bases had no gene match. CDR3 sequence reads: CATSRDAGGSIYEQYF. In nucleotides, the CDR3 is TGTGCCACCAGCAGAGATGCGGGGGGTTCTATCTACGAGCAGTACTTC.

The chain joins TRBV5-1 to TRBJ2-3; tentatively, D is TRBD2 (5 bases). The V end was cut by 4 bases, the J end by 1 base, with 7 bases between. The CDR3 sequence is 13 residues long. Germline CDR1 reads SGHRS; CDR2 reads YFSETQ. The CDR3 bases are TGCGCCAGCAGCCTCGGGGGCACAGATACGCAGTATTTT. Amino acid sequence: CASSLGGTDTQYF.

CDR3 DNA: TGCGCCAGCAGGCGTGGGGGGGACCCTAGCACAGATACGCAGTATTTT. Encoded protein: CASRRGGDPSTDTQYF. V gene TRBV5-1 combines with J gene TRBJ2-3, with TRBD2 identical over 7 bases. V shed 5 bases and J 0 bases; nucleotides not matched to a gene: 9. The CDR3 covers 16 residues. Germline V gene lookup returns CDR1 SGHRS and CDR2 YFSETQ. Full variable domain (missing parts from reference TRBV5-1 and TRBJ2-3): KAGVTQTPRYLIKTRGQQVTLSCSPISGHRSVSWYQQTPGQGLQFLFEYFSETQRNKGNFPGRFSGRQFSNSRSEMNVSTLELGDSALYLCASRRGGDPSTDTQYFGPGTRLTVL.

V and J are TRBV11-1 and TRBJ2-7; 11 nucleotides line up with TRBD1. CDR3 length: 14 residues. Germline loops: CDR1 SGHAT, CDR2 FQDESV (reference sequence). J gave up 7 bases and V 5 bases, and 7 bases lay outside the gene matches. For the CDR3, the DNA is TGTGCCAGCAGCCCGGGACAGGGGGAAGGGGAGCAGTACTTC. Its protein product is CASSPGQGEGEQYF. The entire variable domain, with the rest obtained from reference TRBV11-1 and TRBJ2-7, is as follows: EAEVAQSPRYKITEKSQAVAFWCDPISGHATLYWYRQILGQGPELLVQFQDESVVDDSQLPKDRFSAERLKGVDSTLKIQPAELGDSAMYLCASSPGQGEGEQYFGPGTRLTVT.

The CDR3 DNA follows: TGTGCCAGCAGCTTACATATACAGCTCGATGTCACCTTC. It translates to CASSLHIQLDVTF. V gene TRBV7-2 combines with J gene TRBJ1-2; no clear D gene. The CDR3 runs 13 residues. V lost 2 bases and J 13 bases, leaving 17 bases between the germline ends. The germline V gene has CDR1 SGHTA and CDR2 FQGNSA.

This chain connects TRBV5-1 to TRBJ2-2, with a tentative D call TRBD1 (5 bases). Between the trimmed V and J ends, which lost 3 bases and 0 bases, there was a span of 9 bases. This CDR3 comprises 15 residues. Germline CDR1 SGHRS, CDR2 YFSETQ. Here the CDR3 DNA reads TGCGCCAGCAGCTATGGACACGCGAACACCGGGGAGCTGTTTTTT. It codes for CASSYGHANTGELFF.

The gene calls are TRBV7-2 and TRBJ2-3, with 12 positions matching TRBD2. Germline lookup yields CDR1 SGHTA and CDR2 FQGNSA. The V gene end was trimmed by 5 bases and the J gene end by 2 bases; junction bases not matched to a gene: 11. CDR3 length: 18 amino acids. The CDR3 coding sequence is TGTGCCAGCAGCCCTAGAGGCGGGACTAGCGGGTTCACAGATACGCAGTATTTT. This translates into CASSPRGGTSGFTDTQYF.

The chain joins TRBV27 to TRBJ1-5; 10 bases fit TRBD1. J lost 0 bases, V lost 5 bases, and 7 bases had no gene match. CDR3 size: 17 residues. The V gene's germline CDR1 is MNHEY and CDR2 SMNVEV (reference sequence). DNA of the CDR3: TGTGCCAGCAGTCCTCGGACAGGGGGGTATAGCAATCAGCCCCAGCATTTT. It specifies CASSPRTGGYSNQPQHF.